The sequence of this T cell receptor beta chain was determined in a study of T cells in Graves' hyperthyroidism and ophthalmopathy. This clonotype was detected many times. The ends were cut back, 3 bases at V and 0 bases at J, with 8 bases in the middle. The CDR3 sequence is 13 residues long. The germline V gene encodes CDR1 GTSNPN and CDR2 SVGIG (reference sequence). Amplified TCR beta CDR3 regions derived from RNA transcripts. TCR CDR3 underwent first-round RT-PCR with the HTBI primer set. One entry per CDR3 protein, called by TCRdb with MiXCR from the multiplex PCR reads. Of about 280,000 distinct CDR3 sequences in the sample, 25% to 30% were seen once. Uncontrolled infection, other autoimmune disease, pregnancy or lactation led to exclusion. Thyroid ultrasound, orbital computed tomography, clinical symptoms, and serum thyroxine and TRAb underpinned diagnoses.

The sequencing sample was made of blood. The chain employs TRBV30 and TRBJ1-1; D is unclear. The sequence was collected from a man aged 35 to 55 with Graves' hyperthyroidism that later progressed to Graves' ophthalmopathy. The CDR3 protein is CAWSPQLNTEAFF. CDR3 coding DNA: TGTGCCTGGAGCCCTCAGCTGAACACTGAAGCTTTCTTT.